The next 24 T cell receptor beta chains were all read from a single sample in a study of identical twins. TCRdb processed the 5' RACE reads anew with MiXCR; each CDR3 protein has one entry. The sample yields about 200,000 distinct CDR3 sequences, over 8% seen once. Specimen: memory (CD45RO+) T cells sorted from blood. The receptors come from a woman between 18 and 29 years old in good health.

This clonotype was counted a few times. This chain connects TRBV7-8 to TRBJ1-2, with D hard to call. The CDR3 contains 14 residues. V was trimmed by 1 base and J by 3 bases, leaving 9 bases between them. Germline V gives CDR1 SGHVS, CDR2 FQNEAQ. The CDR3 DNA reads TGTGCCAGCAGCTTAGTTCGCCGGGACTATGGCTACACCTTC. Its protein product is CASSLVRRDYGYTF.

Only a few counts were recorded for this clonotype. The rearrangement joins TRBV6-1 to TRBJ2-7; D gene unclear. Looked up from germline, CDR1 is MNHNS and CDR2 is SASEGT. The CDR3 is 14 amino acids. The V end lost 5 bases, the J end lost 5 bases, and 16 bases lay between the germline ends. As DNA, the CDR3 is TGTGCCAGCAGTCGAACCGATACCTCGGACGAGCAGTACTTC. Translated: CASSRTDTSDEQYF.

This chain connects TRBV6-5 to TRBJ1-1; the match to TRBD1 covers 8 bases. Losses at the gene ends were 0 bases for V and 7 bases for J; bases not matched to a gene: 4. The CDR3 has 14 amino acids. Germline assignment: CDR1 MNHEY and CDR2 SVGAGI. The CDR3 loop is CASSYSDRAFEAFF. The CDR3 DNA reads as TGTGCCAGCAGTTACTCGGACAGGGCCTTTGAAGCTTTCTTT.

The sample holds a few counts of this clonotype. The chain is built from TRBV6-2 or TRBV6-3 and TRBJ2-3; 8 bases align to TRBD2. This CDR3 region has 15 residues. Germline values: CDR1 MNHEY, CDR2 SVGEGT. Trimming removed 6 bases from V and 4 bases from J; junction bases left unmatched: 9. CDR3 in DNA: TGTGCCAGCAGACCTAGCGGGCTGGGCGCAGATACGCAGTATTTT. Translated: CASRPSGLGADTQYF.

The table lists this clonotype with many counts. The chain recombines TRBV5-1 with TRBJ1-3; no clear D. V was clipped by 2 bases and J by 7 bases, with 10 bases between them. The CDR3 totals 13 residues. Germline CDR1 SGHRS, CDR2 YFSETQ. The CDR3 nucleotides are TGCGCCAGCAGCTTAGGTGGAGAGAACACCATATATTTT. This translates into CASSLGGENTIYF.

A single count supports this clonotype. This chain links TRBV7-6 with TRBJ2-7; TRBD1 matches at 9 bases. Germline CDR1 SGHVS, CDR2 FNYEAQ. The CDR3 is 15 residues long. V lost 1 base, J lost 4 bases, and 5 bases stayed unmatched. The CDR3 is CASSLGGTGFYEQYF. In DNA form, the CDR3 reads TGTGCCAGCAGCTTAGGAGGGACAGGGTTTTACGAGCAGTACTTC.

This chain joins TRBV20-1 and TRBJ2-1; 8 positions match TRBD2. The CDR3 consists of 12 residues. The V and J ends lost 5 bases and 5 bases, in that order; junction bases with no gene match: 2. The germline gives CDR1 DFQATT, CDR2 SNEGSKA (reference sequence). The CDR3 sequence: CSAERENNEQFF. The CDR3 DNA is TGCAGTGCTGAGCGGGAGAACAATGAGCAGTTCTTC.

This clonotype was observed a handful of times. J is TRBJ2-7 and V is TRBV4-3; tentative D call: TRBD1 (5 bases). CDR1 and CDR2 from the germline V gene are LGHNA and YSLEER. With 0 bases removed from V and 4 bases from J, the gap between germline ends came to 13 bases. The CDR3 totals 15 residues. CDR3 amino acids: CASSQDELAGYEQYF. The CDR3 DNA is TGCGCCAGCAGCCAAGATGAGCTTGCAGGGTACGAGCAGTACTTC.

The CDR3 loop reads CASSGGQGADTQYF. DNA of the CDR3: TGTGCCAGCAGTGGTGGACAGGGTGCAGATACGCAGTATTTT. The chain employs TRBV6-4 and TRBJ2-3, with 8 bases that match TRBD1. The CDR3 is 14 amino acids. Unmatched junction bases numbered 4, after V lost 4 bases and J lost 4 bases. CDR1 is MRHNA, CDR2 SNTAGT, per germline.

In its sample, this clonotype was seen many times. The chain links TRBV29-1 to TRBJ2-1; D is tentatively TRBD1 or TRBD2 (6 bases each). The germline V gene has CDR1 SQVTM and CDR2 ANQGSEA. CDR3 length equals 14 residues. The CDR3 region is CSGQRVQTYNEQFF. The DNA of the CDR3 is TGCAGTGGACAGCGGGTCCAGACCTACAATGAGCAGTTCTTC.

This sequence joins TRBV7-7 and TRBJ2-5, with 9 positions matching TRBD2. V was clipped by 5 bases and J by 4 bases; unmatched bases: 8. The length of the CDR3 is 15 residues. CDR1 SSHAT and CDR2 FNYEAQ come from the germline V gene (reference sequence). The CDR3 loop is CASSIFSGRPETQYF. The CDR3 DNA reads TGTGCCAGCAGCATCTTTAGCGGGAGACCAGAGACCCAGTACTTC.

This clonotype turned up a few times. The chain links TRBV7-2 to TRBJ1-6; D is unresolved. The V gene's germline CDR1 is SGHTA and CDR2 FQGNSA. CDR3 size: 16 residues. V lost 3 bases and J 0 bases, leaving 9 bases between the germline ends. The CDR3, as DNA: TGTGCCAGCAGCTTCCTGAAAAGCTCCTATAATTCACCCCTCCACTTT. Its protein product is CASSFLKSSYNSPLHF.

This clonotype appeared a few times. CDR3 DNA sequence: TGCGCCAGCAGACCAAGGGACGGGACTAGCGCGTACAATGAGCAGTTCTTC. Translation: CASRPRDGTSAYNEQFF. V usage is TRBV5-1 and J usage is TRBJ2-1, with 10 bases lining up with TRBD2. This CDR3 region has 17 residues. The germline gives CDR1 SGHRS, CDR2 YFSETQ. V lost 5 bases, J lost 4 bases, and 12 bases stayed unmatched.

The sample holds a few counts of this clonotype. V and J are TRBV5-5 and TRBJ1-1; 10 bases align to TRBD1. J gave up 0 bases and V 2 bases, and 7 bases lay outside the gene matches. Germline lookup yields CDR1 SGHKS and CDR2 YYEKEE (reference sequence). There are 17 residues in the CDR3. In DNA form, the CDR3 reads TGTGCCAGCAGCTTTCATAGGGGACAGGGGCTGAACACTGAAGCTTTCTTT. Translation: CASSFHRGQGLNTEAFF.

In its sample, this clonotype was seen many times. The J gene is TRBJ2-3, the V gene TRBV5-1; no clear D. V shed 0 bases and J shed 4 bases, with 6 bases lying between them. There are 13 residues in the CDR3. Germline CDR1 is SGHRS and CDR2 is YFSETQ. In nucleotides, the CDR3 is TGCGCCAGCAGCTTGGGTAGGGCAGATACGCAGTATTTT. Protein sequence: CASSLGRADTQYF.

This clonotype has more than one count but fewer than ten. V usage is TRBV5-1 and J usage is TRBJ2-7; 15 bases line up with TRBD2. Germline V gives CDR1 SGHRS, CDR2 YFSETQ. The CDR3 has 19 amino acids. The junction had 12 bases not matched to a gene; V was cut back by 3 bases and J by 2 bases. The CDR3 DNA sequence: TGCGCCAGCAGCTCCGGGACTAGCGGGGGGAACAGCCTCCCCTACGAGCAGTACTTC. Protein sequence: CASSSGTSGGNSLPYEQYF.

The chain couples TRBV12-2 to TRBJ2-7; TRBD1 is the table's D call, not checked against the DNA. TRBV12-2 is a recognized pseudogene. The CDR3 length is 16 residues. The CDR3 loop reads CASRNRGTGVSYEQYF. The DNA for the CDR3 is TGTGCAAGTCGCAACAGAGGGACAGGGGTCTCCTACGAGCAGTACTTC.

This clonotype was seen repeatedly, ten times or more. The rearrangement links TRBV7-2 to TRBJ2-1, with 7 positions matching TRBD1. Unmatched junction bases numbered 4, after V lost 3 bases and J lost 2 bases. CDR3 length equals 15 residues. Germline-derived CDR1 and CDR2 are SGHTA and FQGNSA. CDR3 nucleotide sequence: TGTGCCAGCAGCTTGATGACAGGGCCCTACAATGAGCAGTTCTTC. This translates into CASSLMTGPYNEQFF.

This clonotype was detected ten times or more. This sequence joins TRBV5-1 and TRBJ2-5, with D perhaps matching TRBD2 (6 bases). V was trimmed by 4 bases and J by 5 bases, leaving 12 bases between them. Germline V gives CDR1 SGHRS, CDR2 YFSETQ. The CDR3 is made up of 13 amino acids. CDR3 DNA sequence: TGCGCCAGCAGCCCGGGAGATCGGGAGACCCAGTACTTC. Residues: CASSPGDRETQYF.

This clonotype was detected ten times or more. The gene calls are TRBV5-1 and TRBJ2-3, with D perhaps TRBD1 (5 bases). Germline values: CDR1 SGHRS, CDR2 YFSETQ. The CDR3 spans 12 residues. V was cut by 0 bases and J by 14 bases, with 13 bases left in between. CDR3 coding DNA: TGCGCCAGCAGCTTGGATCAACTGGGGCCGTATTTT. Translated, it gives CASSLDQLGPYF.

In this sample, this clonotype turned up many times. The chain is built from TRBV5-1 and TRBJ2-7; 9 bases match TRBD2. Germline-derived CDR1 and CDR2 are SGHRS and YFSETQ. V shed 2 bases and J 3 bases; nucleotides not matched to a gene: 3. CDR3 length equals 14 residues. The CDR3 loop reads CASSFISGGYEQYF. In DNA form, the CDR3 reads TGCGCCAGCAGCTTTATTAGCGGGGGCTACGAGCAGTACTTC.

The chain joins TRBV7-7 to TRBJ2-7; D unresolved. V lost 2 bases to trimming and J lost 0 bases, with 11 bases between them. CDR1 is SSHAT, CDR2 FNYEAQ, per germline (reference sequence). This CDR3 is built from 15 residues. The CDR3 loop is CASSLQPGSSYEQYF. CDR3 coding DNA: TGTGCCAGCAGCTTACAGCCAGGAAGCTCCTACGAGCAGTACTTC.

The rearrangement links TRBV9 to TRBJ2-1; perhaps D is TRBD1 or TRBD2 (5 bases each). Trimming pared 0 bases from V and 6 bases from J, leaving 13 bases between. Germline lookup yields CDR1 SGDLS and CDR2 YYNGEE. The CDR3 sequence is 15 residues long. CDR3 nucleotide sequence: TGTGCCAGCAGCGTAGACCCCTCAGGGACCAATGAGCAGTTCTTC. As protein: CASSVDPSGTNEQFF.

This chain connects TRBV20-1 to TRBJ2-5; 7 bases fit TRBD2. The CDR3 loop spans 13 amino acids. Germline V CDR1 and CDR2: DFQATT, SNEGSKA (reference sequence). The ends lost 3 bases at V and 4 bases at J; junction bases unmatched: 5. DNA for the CDR3: TGCAGTGCTAGGACTAGCACCCCAGAGACCCAGTACTTC. Protein sequence: CSARTSTPETQYF.